The 15 T cell receptor beta chains below all came from one sample that was sequenced in a study of blood T cell repertoires in COVID-19. Clones were read by immunoSEQ multiplex PCR, and TCRdb kept only the in-frame ones, dropping some. The sample lists 390,000 or so clones, about 90% occurring once. The sample taken for sequencing was peripheral blood. These receptors originate from a woman between 25 and 40 years old with COVID-19, enrolled during active disease.

J is TRBJ2-6 and V is TRBV19, with a weak D call TRBD1 (6 bases). The ends were cut back, 7 bases at V and 1 base at J, with 14 bases in the middle. The CDR3 is made up of 16 amino acids. Germline CDR1 LNHDA, CDR2 SQIVND (reference sequence). In DNA form, the CDR3 reads TGTGCCAGTACCGAATCTACAGGGTCTGGGGCCAACGTCCTGACTTTC. This translates into CASTESTGSGANVLTF.

This rearrangement joins TRBV5-1 to TRBJ1-1, with TRBD1 matching 7 bases. Germline CDR1 and CDR2: SGHRS and YFSETQ. The CDR3 is made up of 13 amino acids. V gave up 4 bases and J gave up 6 bases; unmatched junction bases: 6. CDR3 sequence (DNA): TGCGCCAGCAGCGCAAGACAGGGCGCTGAAGCTTTCTTT. Protein: CASSARQGAEAFF.

The V gene is TRBV28, the J gene TRBJ2-7; the match to TRBD2 covers 13 bases. Germline CDR1 MDHEN, CDR2 SYDVKM. CDR3 length equals 15 residues. J gave up 4 bases and V 1 base, and 1 base lay outside the gene matches. The CDR3 sequence: CASSLSTSGRYEQYF. DNA of the CDR3: TGTGCCAGCAGTTTATCGACTAGCGGGAGGTACGAGCAGTACTTC.

For the CDR3, the DNA is TGTGCCAGCAGCCCTTCAATGGGGGCCAATCAGCCCCAGCATTTT. Protein: CASSPSMGANQPQHF. The rearrangement uses TRBV28 and TRBJ1-5; TRBD1 might be the D (6 bases). This CDR3 comprises 15 residues. Trimming took off 6 bases at V and 3 bases at J, with 15 bases between the two ends. The germline gives CDR1 MDHEN, CDR2 SYDVKM.

This clone has a single count. This chain uses TRBV2 with TRBJ1-5, with D unclear. This CDR3 has 14 residues. The germline V and J ends were trimmed by 4 bases and 7 bases, with 14 bases remaining between them. Germline CDR1 is SNHLY and CDR2 is FYNNEI. The CDR3 here is CASSGPPVIQPQHF. The CDR3 DNA sequence: TGTGCCAGCAGTGGCCCCCCAGTAATCCAGCCCCAGCATTTT.

The genes are TRBV7-9 and TRBJ1-2; D remains unclear. Germline CDR1 reads SEHNR; CDR2 reads FQNEAQ (reference sequence). Trimming cost V 0 bases and J 7 bases, with 18 bases left between them. This CDR3 comprises 16 residues. The CDR3 is CASSLAGERAAGGYTF. The CDR3 bases are TGTGCCAGCAGCTTAGCTGGGGAAAGAGCTGCGGGTGGCTACACCTTC.

The chain recombines TRBV30 with TRBJ1-1, with 10 bases fitting TRBD1. The CDR3 has 14 amino acids. J lost 4 bases, V lost 3 bases, and 5 bases had no gene match. Per the germline V gene, CDR1 is GTSNPN and CDR2 is SVGIG (reference sequence). CDR3 protein: CAWRSDRGGTEAFF. CDR3 bases: TGTGCCTGGAGATCGGACAGGGGGGGCACTGAAGCTTTCTTT.

The chain recombines TRBV5-6 with TRBJ1-2; D not resolved. V shed 0 bases and J shed 6 bases, with 9 bases lying between them. This CDR3 has 13 amino acids. CDR1 is SGHDT and CDR2 is YYEEEE in the germline V gene. The CDR3, as DNA: TGTGCCAGCAGCTTGGTGCCAGAACATGGCTACACCTTC. As protein: CASSLVPEHGYTF.

The gene calls are TRBV28 and TRBJ2-2; D remains ambiguous. Trimming left V 2 bases short and J 7 bases short, with 8 bases between. CDR3 length: 13 amino acids. Germline CDR1 is MDHEN and CDR2 is SYDVKM. CDR3 residues: CASSLIAGGELFF. Here the CDR3 DNA reads TGTGCCAGCAGTTTAATAGCTGGCGGGGAGCTGTTTTTT.

The V and J genes are TRBV3-1 (or the pseudogene TRBV3-2) and TRBJ2-3; D is uncertain. This CDR3 contains 12 residues. In germline, CDR1 is LGHDT, CDR2 YNNKEL (reference sequence). V lost 0 bases to trimming and J lost 5 bases, with 3 bases between them. The CDR3 region is CASSQDKDTQYF. CDR3 bases: TGTGCCAGCAGCCAAGATAAAGATACGCAGTATTTT.

The V and J genes are TRBV28 and TRBJ2-3; TRBD1 matches 7 bases. The CDR3 is 13 residues long. CDR1 is MDHEN, CDR2 SYDVKM, per germline. The trim removed 5 bases at V and 7 bases at J, leaving 6 bases unmatched. The CDR3 nucleotides are TGTGCCAGCAGTGAGACAGGGATGAATACGCAGTATTTT. This codes for CASSETGMNTQYF.

The chain combines TRBV21-1 with TRBJ2-7; the D segment call TRBD2 is taken from the table without a DNA check. TRBV21-1 is marked as a pseudogene. This CDR3 is 13 amino acids long. CDR3 region: CASRTSGCHEQYF. CDR3 DNA: TGTGCCAGCAGGACTAGCGGGTGCCACGAGCAGTACTTC.

The genes are TRBV7-2 and TRBJ2-7; 11 nucleotides agree with TRBD2. The CDR3 spans 15 residues. In germline, CDR1 is SGHTA, CDR2 FQGNSA. J gave up 3 bases and V 4 bases, and 5 bases lay outside the gene matches. The CDR3 nucleotides read TGTGCCAGCAGCTGGGGGACTAGCGGAATCTACGAGCAGTACTTC. It encodes CASSWGTSGIYEQYF.

This clone was counted only a few times. V gene TRBV5-8 combines with J gene TRBJ1-1; D gene unclear. V gave up 0 bases and J gave up 1 base, with 13 bases separating them. The CDR3 contains 16 residues. Germline CDR1 SGHTS, CDR2 YDEGEE. The CDR3 DNA sequence: TGTGCCAGCAGCTTGGCTAGGATGATAACGAACACTGAAGCTTTCTTT. It specifies CASSLARMITNTEAFF. Drawing the rest from reference TRBV5-8 and TRBJ1-1, the complete variable domain is EAGVTQSPTHLIKTRGQQATLRCSPISGHTSVYWYQQALGLGLQFLLWYDEGEERNRGNFPPRFSGRQFPNYSSELNVNALELEDSALYLCASSLARMITNTEAFFGQGTRLTVV.

The chain employs TRBV9 and TRBJ2-3; 7 bases agree with TRBD2. The CDR3 contains 16 residues. After removal of 3 bases from V and 3 bases from J, the junction contained 10 bases not matched to a gene. Germline assignment: CDR1 SGDLS and CDR2 YYNGEE. The DNA for the CDR3 is TGTGCCAGCAGCGGGGCGTGGGCGGGAGTAACAGATACGCAGTATTTT. This sequence encodes CASSGAWAGVTDTQYF.